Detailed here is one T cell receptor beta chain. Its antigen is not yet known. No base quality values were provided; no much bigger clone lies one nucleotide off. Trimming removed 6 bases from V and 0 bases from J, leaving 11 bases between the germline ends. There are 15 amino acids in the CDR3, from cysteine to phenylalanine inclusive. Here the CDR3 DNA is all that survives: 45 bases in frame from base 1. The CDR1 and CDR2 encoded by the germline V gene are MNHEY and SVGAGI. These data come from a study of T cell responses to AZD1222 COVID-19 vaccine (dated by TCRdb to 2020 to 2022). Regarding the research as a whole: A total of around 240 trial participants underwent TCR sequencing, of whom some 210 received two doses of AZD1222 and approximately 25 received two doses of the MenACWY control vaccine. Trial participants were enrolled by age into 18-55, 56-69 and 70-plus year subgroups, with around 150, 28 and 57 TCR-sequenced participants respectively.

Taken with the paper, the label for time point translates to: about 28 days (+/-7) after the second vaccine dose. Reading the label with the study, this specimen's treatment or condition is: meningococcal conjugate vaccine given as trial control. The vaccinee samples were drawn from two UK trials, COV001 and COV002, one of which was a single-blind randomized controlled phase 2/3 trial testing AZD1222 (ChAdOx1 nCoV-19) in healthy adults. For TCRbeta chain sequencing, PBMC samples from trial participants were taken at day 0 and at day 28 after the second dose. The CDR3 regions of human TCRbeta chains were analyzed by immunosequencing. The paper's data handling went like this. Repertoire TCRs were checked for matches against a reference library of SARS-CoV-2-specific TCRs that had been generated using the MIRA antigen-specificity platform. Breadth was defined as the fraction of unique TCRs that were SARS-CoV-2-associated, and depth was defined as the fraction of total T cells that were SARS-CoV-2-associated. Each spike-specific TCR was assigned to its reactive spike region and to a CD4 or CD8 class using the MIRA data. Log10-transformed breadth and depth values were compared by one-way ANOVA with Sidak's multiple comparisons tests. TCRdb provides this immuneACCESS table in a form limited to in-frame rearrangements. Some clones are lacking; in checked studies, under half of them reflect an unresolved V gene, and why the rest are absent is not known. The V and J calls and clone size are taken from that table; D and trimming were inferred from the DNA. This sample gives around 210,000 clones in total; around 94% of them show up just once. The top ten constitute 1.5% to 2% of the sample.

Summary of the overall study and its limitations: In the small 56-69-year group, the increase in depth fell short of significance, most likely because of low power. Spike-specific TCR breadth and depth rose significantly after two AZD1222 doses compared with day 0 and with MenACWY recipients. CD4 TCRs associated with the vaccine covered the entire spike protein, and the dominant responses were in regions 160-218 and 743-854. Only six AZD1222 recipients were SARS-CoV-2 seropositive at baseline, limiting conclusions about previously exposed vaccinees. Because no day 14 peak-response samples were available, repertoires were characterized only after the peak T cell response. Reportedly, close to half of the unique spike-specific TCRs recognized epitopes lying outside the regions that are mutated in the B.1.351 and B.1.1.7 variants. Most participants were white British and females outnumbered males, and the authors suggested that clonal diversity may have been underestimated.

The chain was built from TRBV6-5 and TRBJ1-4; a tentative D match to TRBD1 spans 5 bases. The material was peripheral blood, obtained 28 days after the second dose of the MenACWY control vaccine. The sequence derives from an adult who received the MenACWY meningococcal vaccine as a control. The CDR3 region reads CASRPDRTTNEKLFF. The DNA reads TGTGCCAGCAGACCCGACAGAACAACTAATGAAAAACTGTTTTTT.